The present T cell receptor (beta chain) was sequenced within a study of T cell changes during pregnancy in multiple sclerosis. Germline values: CDR1 LNHDA, CDR2 SQIVND (reference sequence). With 2 bases removed from V and 5 bases from J, the gap between germline ends came to 10 bases. CDR3 size: 15 residues. Clones were sequenced by immunoSEQ multiplex PCR, and TCRdb holds only the in-frame ones, with some missing. The data hold around 44,000 clones, with around 90% observed a single time. J is TRBJ1-6 and V is TRBV19; D perhaps matches TRBD1 (6 bases). This receptor was obtained from a female donor with multiple sclerosis, enrolled in a pregnancy study. The starting material was CD8+ T cells from peripheral blood mononuclear cells, obtained in the first trimester of pregnancy. CDR3: CASSILQGHNSPLHF. The CDR3 bases are TGTGCCAGTAGTATACTACAGGGTCATAATTCACCCCTCCACTTT.